The clone carrying this T cell receptor (beta chain) was detected once. This specimen comes from a study of blood T cell repertoires in COVID-19. Study processing details: Amplifying reference gene primers gave estimates of nucleated cell counts. Clones were sequenced by immunoSEQ multiplex PCR, and TCRdb holds only the in-frame ones, with some missing. That table furnishes V, J and clone size, whereas the DNA furnished D and trimming. The sample shows around 84,000 clones, 60% to 75% of them seen only once. CDR1 and CDR2 (germline): MNHNS, SASEGT. V was cut by 4 bases and J by 0 bases, with 10 bases left in between. There are 16 residues in the CDR3.

The receptor's source is a man aged 45-65 years with active or convalescent COVID-19. Sequenced material: peripheral blood. The chain recombines TRBV6-1 with TRBJ2-6; tentative D call: TRBD2 (6 bases). CDR3 loop: CASSGDSLSGANVLTF. The CDR3 DNA is TGTGCCAGCAGTGGGGACTCCCTCTCTGGGGCCAACGTCCTGACTTTC.